This is a list of T cell receptor beta chains from one sample in a study of blood T cell repertoires in COVID-19. The repertoire was sequenced with immunoSEQ multiplex PCR; TCRdb's copy has only in-frame clones and lacks some. In the table there are about 100,000 clones, 80% to 90% of which are singletons. Sample: PBMCs or T cells enriched from blood (not recorded which). The receptors come from a woman aged 45 to 65 who had recovered from COVID-19. Both conserved end residues are part of each CDR3.

CDR3: CASSPAGGTNGYTF; J: TRBJ1-2; V: TRBV28
CDR3: CASSIAGGKNTEAFF; J: TRBJ1-1; V: TRBV7-3
CDR3: CASSPQMGATYEQYF; J: TRBJ2-7; V: TRBV7-3
CDR3: CASSEGLGQGQYF; J: TRBJ2-7; V: TRBV6-1
CDR3: CASSGRGSEQFF; J: TRBJ2-1; V: TRBV9
CDR3: CASSTGPYSNQPQHF; J: TRBJ1-5; V: TRBV28
CDR3: CASSPTAGRQETQYF; J: TRBJ2-5; V: TRBV19
CDR3: CASSLGAGVQETQYF; J: TRBJ2-5; V: TRBV5-1
CDR3: CASSYSSANEQFF; J: TRBJ2-1; V: TRBV6-6
CDR3: CASSFRLAGGTDTQYF; J: TRBJ2-3; V: TRBV28
CDR3: CASSVGQGRMNTEAFF; J: TRBJ1-1; V: TRBV9
CDR3: CASSLVAGRTEAFF; J: TRBJ1-1; V: TRBV5-1
CDR3: CASRQNNYEQYF; J: TRBJ2-7; V: TRBV2
CDR3: CASSAWTEQETQYF; J: TRBJ2-5; V: TRBV18
CDR3: CASSPSLVVRDTQYF; J: TRBJ2-3; V: TRBV3-1/TRBV3-2
CDR3: CARRDEWDSSGANVLTF; J: TRBJ2-6; V: TRBV5-3
CDR3: CASSVDSLNQPQHF; J: TRBJ1-5; V: TRBV5-1
CDR3: CASSLTGQVSTYEQYF; J: TRBJ2-7; V: TRBV5-6
CDR3: CSASPTDTF; J: TRBJ1-2; V: TRBV20-1
CDR3: CATSIGQGFIAEAFF; J: TRBJ1-1; V: TRBV15
CDR3: CASSRSPDRGNEQFF; J: TRBJ2-1; V: TRBV7-3
CDR3: CASSSGGSDEKLFF; J: TRBJ1-4; V: TRBV10-1
CDR3: CAISLGLAGQNTGELFF; J: TRBJ2-2; V: TRBV10-3
CDR3: CAWSAAGNQPQHF; J: TRBJ1-5; V: TRBV30
CDR3: CASSEFGVPEKLFF; J: TRBJ1-4; V: TRBV25-1
CDR3: CASSIRLYNEQFF; J: TRBJ2-1; V: TRBV7-9
CDR3: CASSPYQNSQQFF; J: TRBJ2-1; V: TRBV3-1/TRBV3-2
CDR3: CASSPVGGLTTGELFF; J: TRBJ2-2; V: TRBV18
CDR3: CASSLAYSFGGWETQYF; J: TRBJ2-5; V: TRBV11-1
CDR3: CASSLSPGQGNYGYTF; J: TRBJ1-2; V: TRBV5-1
CDR3: CASSLRGGGTDTQYF; J: TRBJ2-3; V: TRBV28
CDR3: CAWSESYEQYF; J: TRBJ2-7; V: TRBV30
CDR3: CASSPLGQGAVNEQFF; J: TRBJ2-1; V: TRBV28
CDR3: CASSLGLDGEQFF; J: TRBJ2-1; V: TRBV5-1
CDR3: CASSPPGQRISYEQYF; J: TRBJ2-7; V: TRBV18
CDR3: CASSQGSGGYQETQYF; J: TRBJ2-5; V: TRBV14
CDR3: CATSSDRAGNEQFF; J: TRBJ2-1; V: TRBV15
CDR3: CASSQDVAGGGTGELFF; J: TRBJ2-2; V: TRBV3-1/TRBV3-2
CDR3: CSASSTGAKNIQYF; J: TRBJ2-4; V: TRBV20-1
CDR3: CSVEGGTGSTEAFF; J: TRBJ1-1; V: TRBV29-1
CDR3: CASSESTSGYPHEQYF; J: TRBJ2-7; V: TRBV25-1
CDR3: CASSLLARTRRQDTQYF; J: TRBJ2-3; V: TRBV13
CDR3: CASSTGTAGNTIYF; J: TRBJ1-3; V: TRBV7-9
CDR3: CASSVPGGSSYEQYF; J: TRBJ2-7; V: TRBV28
CDR3: CATSKNGTTGNTIYF; J: TRBJ1-3; V: TRBV15
CDR3: CASSLVAGVSDTQYF; J: TRBJ2-3; V: TRBV5-1
CDR3: CASGGQGLGEKLFF; J: TRBJ1-4; V: TRBV28
CDR3: CASSNSGTGNTDTQYF; J: TRBJ2-3; V: TRBV11-1
CDR3: CASSLDPGVQYF; J: TRBJ2-7; V: TRBV7-2
CDR3: CASSSLGERNTIYF; J: TRBJ1-3; V: TRBV25-1
CDR3: CASSSTSGRYDEQYF; J: TRBJ2-7; V: TRBV27
CDR3: CASSFLWTGATSSYNSPLHF; J: TRBJ1-6; V: TRBV7-8
CDR3: CASGGAGQGSKNTEAFF; J: TRBJ1-1; V: TRBV2
CDR3: CASSLGREGGREKLFF; J: TRBJ1-4; V: TRBV5-4